A selection of T cell receptor beta chains follows, all from one sample in a study of beta chain features in type 1 diabetes. Profiling relied on immunoSEQ multiplex PCR, and the TCRdb table lists in-frame clones only, not all of them. The sample lists roughly 260,000 clones, approximately 11% seen once, with around 0.018% in the top ten. The material sequenced was naive CD4+ T cells from blood. The receptor source for this set is a man younger than 45 with type 1 diabetes. Both conserved end residues are part of each CDR3. D genes are given only for firm matches. Clone size is given for some rows only: seen once, a few or many times, or a class if the clone is expanded.

d_call: -; j_call: TRBJ2-3; v_call: TRBV5-1; clone_size: few; cdr3_aa: CASSFRASTDTQYF; cdr3_nt: TGCGCCAGCAGCTTCAGGGCTAGCACAGATACGCAGTATTTT
d_call: -; j_call: TRBJ1-5; v_call: TRBV27; clone_size: few; cdr3_aa: CASSLSSVRANQPQHF; cdr3_nt: TGTGCCAGCAGTTTATCGAGCGTCAGAGCCAATCAGCCCCAGCATTTT
d_call: TRBD1; j_call: TRBJ1-1; v_call: TRBV4-2; clone_size: -; cdr3_aa: CASSLEGAPNTEAFF; cdr3_nt: TGTGCCAGCAGCCTTGAGGGGGCCCCGAACACTGAAGCTTTCTTT
d_call: TRBD2; j_call: TRBJ2-5; v_call: TRBV15; clone_size: few; cdr3_aa: CATSRTSGATKTQYF; cdr3_nt: TGTGCCACCAGCAGAACTAGCGGGGCCACGAAGACCCAGTACTTC
d_call: TRBD1; j_call: TRBJ2-7; v_call: TRBV4-3; clone_size: few; cdr3_aa: CASSLGWGQTLSSYEQYF; cdr3_nt: TGCGCCAGCAGCCTGGGGTGGGGACAGACCCTTAGCTCCTACGAGCAGTACTTC
d_call: TRBD1; j_call: TRBJ2-7; v_call: TRBV10-3; clone_size: few; cdr3_aa: CAISATGASYEQYF; cdr3_nt: TGTGCCATCAGCGCGACAGGGGCCTCCTACGAGCAGTACTTC
d_call: TRBD1; j_call: TRBJ1-2; v_call: TRBV19; clone_size: -; cdr3_aa: CASSISTGGMSGYTF; cdr3_nt: TGTGCCAGTAGTATATCTACAGGGGGTATGAGCGGCTACACCTTC
d_call: TRBD1; j_call: TRBJ2-7; v_call: TRBV18; clone_size: few; cdr3_aa: CASSPGTGMTYEQYF; cdr3_nt: TGTGCCAGCTCACCAGGGACAGGGATGACCTACGAGCAGTACTTC
d_call: -; j_call: TRBJ2-1; v_call: TRBV5-4; clone_size: -; cdr3_aa: CASSSFLAPYNEQFF; cdr3_nt: TGTGCCAGCAGCTCTTTTCTAGCGCCTTACAATGAGCAGTTCTTC
d_call: -; j_call: TRBJ2-6; v_call: TRBV5-4; clone_size: few; cdr3_aa: CASSQMQASLSGANVLTF; cdr3_nt: TGTGCCAGCAGCCAGATGCAGGCCTCGCTCTCTGGGGCCAACGTCCTGACTTTC
d_call: TRBD1; j_call: TRBJ1-1; v_call: TRBV4-2; clone_size: few; cdr3_aa: CASIFGAGGANTEAFF; cdr3_nt: TGTGCCAGCATATTCGGGGCAGGGGGCGCGAACACTGAAGCTTTCTTT
d_call: -; j_call: TRBJ1-1; v_call: TRBV18; clone_size: -; cdr3_aa: CASSPSQDTEAFF; cdr3_nt: TGTGCCAGCTCACCAAGTCAGGACACTGAAGCTTTCTTT
d_call: -; j_call: TRBJ2-2; v_call: TRBV4-2; clone_size: -; cdr3_aa: CASSARGTTGELFF; cdr3_nt: TGTGCCAGCAGCGCCAGGGGTACCACCGGGGAGCTGTTTTTT
d_call: -; j_call: TRBJ2-3; v_call: TRBV7-3; clone_size: -; cdr3_aa: CASSEREGDTQYF; cdr3_nt: TGTGCCAGCAGCGAACGCGAGGGTGATACGCAGTATTTT
d_call: -; j_call: TRBJ2-7; v_call: TRBV5-1; clone_size: -; cdr3_aa: CASSLGAYEQYF; cdr3_nt: TGCGCCAGCAGCTTGGGAGCCTACGAGCAGTACTTC
d_call: TRBD2; j_call: TRBJ2-5; v_call: TRBV5-1; clone_size: -; cdr3_aa: CASSFSGGTETQYF; cdr3_nt: TGCGCCAGCAGCTTTTCGGGGGGAACAGAGACCCAGTACTTC
d_call: TRBD1; j_call: TRBJ1-2; v_call: TRBV5-1; clone_size: -; cdr3_aa: CASSYGQGDGYTF; cdr3_nt: TGCGCCAGCAGCTATGGACAGGGGGACGGCTACACCTTC
d_call: TRBD1; j_call: TRBJ2-1; v_call: TRBV19; clone_size: -; cdr3_aa: CASSIGDSSYNEQFF; cdr3_nt: TGTGCCAGTAGTATTGGGGACAGCTCCTACAATGAGCAGTTCTTC
d_call: -; j_call: TRBJ1-5; v_call: TRBV7-8; clone_size: -; cdr3_aa: CASSPGAYQPQHF; cdr3_nt: TGTGCCAGCAGCCCCGGAGCCTATCAGCCCCAGCATTTT
d_call: -; j_call: TRBJ1-3; v_call: TRBV7-9; clone_size: few; cdr3_aa: CASSKDMGWSGNTIYF; cdr3_nt: TGTGCCAGCAGCAAGGACATGGGTTGGTCTGGAAACACCATATATTTT
d_call: -; j_call: TRBJ1-5; v_call: TRBV28; clone_size: few; cdr3_aa: CASEGSVNQPQHF; cdr3_nt: TGTGCCAGCGAGGGCAGCGTAAATCAGCCCCAGCATTTT
d_call: -; j_call: TRBJ2-1; v_call: TRBV18; clone_size: few; cdr3_aa: CASSDRRDTGEQFF; cdr3_nt: TGTGCCAGCTCAGACCGTCGGGACACCGGTGAGCAGTTCTTC
d_call: -; j_call: TRBJ2-1; v_call: TRBV18; clone_size: -; cdr3_aa: CASSPGEGTYNEQFF; cdr3_nt: TGTGCCAGCTCACCGGGTGAGGGAACCTACAATGAGCAGTTCTTC
d_call: -; j_call: TRBJ1-5; v_call: TRBV2; clone_size: few; cdr3_aa: CASSRGGNQPQHF; cdr3_nt: TGTGCCAGCAGTAGGGGGGGAAATCAGCCCCAGCATTTT
d_call: TRBD1; j_call: TRBJ1-5; v_call: TRBV5-1; clone_size: -; cdr3_aa: CASSSGTGNQPQHF; cdr3_nt: TGCGCCAGCAGCTCCGGGACAGGCAATCAGCCCCAGCATTTT
d_call: TRBD1; j_call: TRBJ1-5; v_call: TRBV12-5; clone_size: few; cdr3_aa: CASGLVNRGLNQPQHF; cdr3_nt: TGTGCTAGTGGTTTGGTAAACAGGGGCCTTAATCAGCCCCAGCATTTT
d_call: -; j_call: TRBJ1-3; v_call: TRBV4-2; clone_size: few; cdr3_aa: CASSQVRNSGNTIYF; cdr3_nt: TGTGCCAGCAGCCAAGTCAGGAACTCTGGAAACACCATATATTTT
d_call: -; j_call: TRBJ1-1; v_call: TRBV9; clone_size: -; cdr3_aa: CASSASNTEAFF; cdr3_nt: TGTGCCAGCAGCGCCTCGAACACTGAAGCTTTCTTT
d_call: TRBD1; j_call: TRBJ2-2; v_call: TRBV25-1; clone_size: -; cdr3_aa: CASSEFTGGGTGELFF; cdr3_nt: TGTGCCAGCAGTGAATTCACAGGGGGCGGAACCGGGGAGCTGTTTTTT
d_call: TRBD2; j_call: TRBJ2-1; v_call: TRBV5-4; clone_size: -; cdr3_aa: CASSKRDSYNEQFF; cdr3_nt: TGTGCCAGCAGCAAGCGGGACTCCTACAATGAGCAGTTCTTC
d_call: -; j_call: TRBJ2-5; v_call: TRBV12-5; clone_size: few; cdr3_aa: CASGLNREETQYF; cdr3_nt: TGTGCTAGTGGTTTGAATCGGGAGGAGACCCAGTACTTC
d_call: -; j_call: TRBJ2-7; v_call: TRBV5-6; clone_size: -; cdr3_aa: CASSSPVWADEQYF; cdr3_nt: TGTGCCAGCAGCTCGCCGGTGTGGGCAGACGAGCAGTACTTC
d_call: TRBD2; j_call: TRBJ2-1; v_call: TRBV7-9; clone_size: -; cdr3_aa: CASSIRRLAGRRSYNEQFF; cdr3_nt: TGTGCCAGCAGCATACGAAGACTAGCGGGGCGCCGCTCCTACAATGAGCAGTTCTTC
d_call: -; j_call: TRBJ1-1; v_call: TRBV4-1; clone_size: -; cdr3_aa: CASSQDRQVEAFF; cdr3_nt: TGCGCCAGCAGCCAAGACAGGCAAGTTGAAGCTTTCTTT
d_call: -; j_call: TRBJ2-1; v_call: TRBV7-9; clone_size: few; cdr3_aa: CASRREDSFQKFF; cdr3_nt: TGTGCCAGCAGAAGAGAGGACAGTTTTCAAAAGTTCTTC
d_call: TRBD2; j_call: TRBJ2-4; v_call: TRBV11-2; clone_size: -; cdr3_aa: CASSLGGGRNIQYF; cdr3_nt: TGTGCCAGCAGCTTAGGCGGGGGAAGGAACATTCAGTACTTC
d_call: TRBD1; j_call: TRBJ2-7; v_call: TRBV6-6; clone_size: few; cdr3_aa: CASSQTGQAGEQYF; cdr3_nt: TGTGCCAGCAGTCAGACTGGACAGGCTGGCGAGCAGTACTTC
d_call: -; j_call: TRBJ2-2; v_call: TRBV6-5; clone_size: few; cdr3_aa: CASSVARTGELFF; cdr3_nt: TGTGCCAGCAGCGTAGCGAGGACCGGGGAGCTGTTTTTT
d_call: -; j_call: TRBJ2-7; v_call: TRBV7-9; clone_size: few; cdr3_aa: CASTRQPYEQYF; cdr3_nt: TGTGCCAGCACCAGACAGCCCTACGAGCAGTACTTC
d_call: TRBD2; j_call: TRBJ2-1; v_call: TRBV9; clone_size: few; cdr3_aa: CASSVRLAGYNEQFF; cdr3_nt: TGTGCCAGCAGCGTAAGGCTAGCGGGCTACAATGAGCAGTTCTTC
d_call: TRBD1; j_call: TRBJ2-7; v_call: TRBV4-1; clone_size: -; cdr3_aa: CASSRKDRESYEQYF; cdr3_nt: TGCGCCAGCAGCCGAAAAGACAGGGAGTCCTACGAGCAGTACTTC
d_call: TRBD1; j_call: TRBJ1-1; v_call: TRBV18; clone_size: few; cdr3_aa: CASSPPQGARAEAFF; cdr3_nt: TGTGCCAGCTCACCACCACAGGGGGCTCGGGCTGAAGCTTTCTTT
d_call: -; j_call: TRBJ2-5; v_call: TRBV30; clone_size: -; cdr3_aa: CAWSVRGLGTQYF; cdr3_nt: TGTGCCTGGAGTGTACGGGGACTGGGGACCCAGTACTTC
d_call: -; j_call: TRBJ2-5; v_call: TRBV12-5; clone_size: -; cdr3_aa: CAKSGRGNKFVETQYF; cdr3_nt: TGTGCTAAGTCCGGACGGGGGAATAAGTTTGTGGAGACCCAGTACTTC
d_call: TRBD2; j_call: TRBJ2-1; v_call: TRBV5-1; clone_size: few; cdr3_aa: CASSFSGGTHNEQFF; cdr3_nt: TGCGCCAGCAGCTTTAGCGGGGGTACCCACAATGAGCAGTTCTTC
d_call: TRBD2; j_call: TRBJ2-3; v_call: TRBV4-2; clone_size: -; cdr3_aa: CASSQAERGGLDTQYF; cdr3_nt: TGTGCCAGCAGCCAAGCGGAGCGGGGGGGATTGGATACGCAGTATTTT
d_call: -; j_call: TRBJ1-5; v_call: TRBV12-5; clone_size: once; cdr3_aa: CASAGEGNQPQHF; cdr3_nt: TGTGCTAGTGCCGGGGAAGGCAATCAGCCCCAGCATTTT
d_call: TRBD1; j_call: TRBJ2-1; v_call: TRBV18; clone_size: -; cdr3_aa: CASSPPRDSNEQFF; cdr3_nt: TGTGCCAGCTCACCTCCTCGGGACAGCAATGAGCAGTTCTTC
d_call: -; j_call: TRBJ1-6; v_call: TRBV5-1; clone_size: few; cdr3_aa: CASKIDRNSPLHF; cdr3_nt: TGCGCCAGCAAAATCGACAGGAATTCACCCCTCCACTTT
d_call: -; j_call: TRBJ2-7; v_call: TRBV4-1; clone_size: -; cdr3_aa: CASSQDAQRAYEQYF; cdr3_nt: TGCGCCAGCAGCCAAGATGCACAGCGGGCCTACGAGCAGTACTTC
d_call: -; j_call: TRBJ2-1; v_call: TRBV14; clone_size: few; cdr3_aa: CASSAVRGTIYNEQFF; cdr3_nt: TGTGCCAGCAGCGCCGTACGGGGGACCATATACAATGAGCAGTTCTTC
d_call: TRBD2; j_call: TRBJ2-2; v_call: TRBV5-1; clone_size: -; cdr3_aa: CASGASGDPNTGELFF; cdr3_nt: TGCGCCAGCGGGGCTAGCGGGGACCCGAACACCGGGGAGCTGTTTTTT
d_call: TRBD1; j_call: TRBJ1-1; v_call: TRBV19; clone_size: -; cdr3_aa: CASSPPRGTEAFF; cdr3_nt: TGTGCCAGTAGTCCACCCAGGGGGACTGAAGCTTTCTTT
d_call: TRBD2; j_call: TRBJ2-3; v_call: TRBV5-1; clone_size: -; cdr3_aa: CASTLAGGGTDTQYF; cdr3_nt: TGCGCCAGCACCTTAGCGGGGGGAGGCACAGATACGCAGTATTTT
d_call: TRBD1; j_call: TRBJ1-3; v_call: TRBV5-4; clone_size: -; cdr3_aa: CASSLAEGAPGNTIYF; cdr3_nt: TGTGCCAGCAGCTTGGCCGAGGGGGCGCCCGGAAACACCATATATTTT
d_call: -; j_call: TRBJ2-3; v_call: TRBV6-5; clone_size: -; cdr3_aa: CASSFRGMEDTQYF; cdr3_nt: TGTGCCAGCAGCTTCAGGGGTATGGAGGATACGCAGTATTTT
d_call: TRBD1; j_call: TRBJ2-6; v_call: TRBV5-4; clone_size: -; cdr3_aa: CASSLGPTGSSGANVLTF; cdr3_nt: TGTGCCAGCAGCTTGGGTCCGACAGGGAGCTCTGGGGCCAACGTCCTGACTTTC